Reported below is one T cell receptor (beta chain). V shed 5 bases, J shed 2 bases, and the junction held 8 bases outside the gene matches. CDR1 and CDR2 (germline): SEHNR, FQNEAQ (reference sequence). The CDR3 runs 16 residues. TCRdb keeps only in-frame clones here, not all; method: immunoSEQ multiplex PCR. The sample yields about 13,000 clones, over 65% seen once. This entry comes from a study of tumor-infiltrating lymphocytes in localized non-small cell lung cancer. This TCR was sampled from a human donor with non-small cell lung cancer. The chain links TRBV7-9 to TRBJ2-1, with 8 bases identical to TRBD2. The sequenced sample was lung tumor tissue. CDR3 residues: CASSAMTSVTYNEQFF. CDR3 nucleotides: TGTGCCAGCAGCGCTATGACTAGCGTTACCTACAATGAGCAGTTCTTC.